This T cell receptor beta chain was sequenced in a study of T cells in tumors after PD-1 blockade. The overall study: Treatment was either pembrolizumab 200 mg every 3 weeks or cemiplimab 350 mg every 2 weeks. On average, peripheral blood gave about 120,000 TCR templates and 33,000 or so unique clonotypes.

TCRdb keeps only in-frame clones here, not all; method: immunoSEQ multiplex PCR. The table shows about 25,000 clones, with 80% to 85% occurring only once. CDR1 and CDR2 from the germline V gene are MGHRA and YSYEKL. CDR3 length: 17 residues. The junction had 9 bases not matched to a gene; V was cut back by 0 bases and J by 6 bases. Input was 616 ng to 6,004 ng of genomic DNA from tumor or blood. Comments on this clone: Its specificity is unknown.

Overall study results and limits: About 41% of tumor TCR clonotypes were also found in blood.

This TCR came from a human donor with basal cell carcinoma. This specimen consisted of PBMCs, obtained after anti-PD-1 treatment. V and J are TRBV4-1 and TRBJ2-2; 8 bases match TRBD1. This chain's CDR3 is CASSQDRQGAQAGELFF. CDR3 sequence (DNA): TGCGCCAGCAGCCAAGATAGGCAGGGGGCGCAAGCCGGGGAGCTGTTTTTT.